This T cell receptor (beta chain) came from a study of control samples from healthy donors and cancer patients. Method: immunoSEQ multiplex PCR; TCRdb's copy keeps in-frame clones and lacks some. Of 180,000 or so clones listed, 91% are singletons. V lost 2 bases, J lost 5 bases, and 12 bases lay in between. The CDR3 is 15 amino acids. CDR1 and CDR2 (germline): LGHDT, YNNKEL (reference sequence). This clone was seen a single time. The clonotype was recovered from a woman in her thirties in good health. Sequencing used blood. This chain uses TRBV3-1 (or the pseudogene TRBV3-2) with TRBJ1-4; D possibly corresponds to TRBD1 (5 bases). The CDR3 DNA sequence: TGTGCCAGCAGCCAACCTCAGGGTGGGAATGAAAAACTGTTTTTT. Protein: CASSQPQGGNEKLFF.